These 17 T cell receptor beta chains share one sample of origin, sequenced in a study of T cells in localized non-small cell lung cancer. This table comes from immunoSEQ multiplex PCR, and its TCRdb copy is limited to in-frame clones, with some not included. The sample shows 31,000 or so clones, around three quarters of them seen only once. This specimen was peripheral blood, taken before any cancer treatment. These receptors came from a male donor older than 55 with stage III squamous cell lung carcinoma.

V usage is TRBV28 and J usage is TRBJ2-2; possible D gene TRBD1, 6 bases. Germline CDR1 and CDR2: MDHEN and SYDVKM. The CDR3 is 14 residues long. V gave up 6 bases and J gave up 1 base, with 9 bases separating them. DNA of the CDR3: TGTGCCAGCAGGTCGGGACAGAACACCGGGGAGCTGTTTTTT. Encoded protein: CASRSGQNTGELFF.

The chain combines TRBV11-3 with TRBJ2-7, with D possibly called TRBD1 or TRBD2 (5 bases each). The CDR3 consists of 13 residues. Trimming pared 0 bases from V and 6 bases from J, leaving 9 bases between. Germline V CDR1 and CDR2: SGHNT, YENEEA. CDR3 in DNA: TGTGCCAGCAGCTTAGAGGGGGAGAGCGAGCAGTACTTC. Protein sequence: CASSLEGESEQYF.

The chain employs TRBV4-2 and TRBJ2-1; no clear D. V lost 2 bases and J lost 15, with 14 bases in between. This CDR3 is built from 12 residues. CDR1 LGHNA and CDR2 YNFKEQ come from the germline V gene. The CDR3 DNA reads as TGTGCCAGCAGCCAACCCCCCGGAGCTCCGTTCTTC. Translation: CASSQPPGAPFF.

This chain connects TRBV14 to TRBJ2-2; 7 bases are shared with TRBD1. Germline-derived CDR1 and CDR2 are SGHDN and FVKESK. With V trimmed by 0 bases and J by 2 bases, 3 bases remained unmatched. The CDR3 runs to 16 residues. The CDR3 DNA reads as TGTGCCAGCAGCCAAGAGACAGGGTTTAACACCGGGGAGCTGTTTTTT. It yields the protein CASSQETGFNTGELFF.

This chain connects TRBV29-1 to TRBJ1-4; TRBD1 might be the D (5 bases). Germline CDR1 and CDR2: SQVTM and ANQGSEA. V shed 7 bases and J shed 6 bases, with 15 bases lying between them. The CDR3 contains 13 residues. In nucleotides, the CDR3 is TGCAGCGGCGGGGGGGTTGGGGATGAAAAACTGTTTTTT. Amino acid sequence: CSGGGVGDEKLFF.

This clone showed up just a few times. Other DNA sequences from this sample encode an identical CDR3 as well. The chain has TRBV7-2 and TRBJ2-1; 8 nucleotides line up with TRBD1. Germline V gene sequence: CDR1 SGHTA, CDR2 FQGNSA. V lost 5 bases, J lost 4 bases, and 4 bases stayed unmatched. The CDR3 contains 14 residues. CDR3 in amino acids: CASSPGQGYNEQFF. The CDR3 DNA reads TGTGCCAGCAGCCCAGGACAGGGATACAATGAGCAGTTCTTC. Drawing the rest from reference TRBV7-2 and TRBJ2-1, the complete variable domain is GAGVSQSPSNKVTEKGKDVELRCDPISGHTALYWYRQSLGQGLEFLIYFQGNSAPDKSGLPSDRFSAERTGGSVSTLTIQRTQQEDSAVYLCASSPGQGYNEQFFGPGTRLTVL.

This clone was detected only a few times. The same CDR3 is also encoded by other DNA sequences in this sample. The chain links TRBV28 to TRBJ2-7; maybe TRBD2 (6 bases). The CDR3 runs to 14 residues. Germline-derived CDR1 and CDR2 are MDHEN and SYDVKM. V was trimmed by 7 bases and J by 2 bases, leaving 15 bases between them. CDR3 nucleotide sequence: TGTGCCAGCAAGCCGTGGCGGGGAACCTACGAGCAGTACTTC. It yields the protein CASKPWRGTYEQYF.

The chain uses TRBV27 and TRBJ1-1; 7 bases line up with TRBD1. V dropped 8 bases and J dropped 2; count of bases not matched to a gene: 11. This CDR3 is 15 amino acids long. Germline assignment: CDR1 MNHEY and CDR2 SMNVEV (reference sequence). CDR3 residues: CASATPGGKNTEAFF. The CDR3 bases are TGTGCCAGCGCGACTCCAGGGGGTAAAAACACTGAAGCTTTCTTT.

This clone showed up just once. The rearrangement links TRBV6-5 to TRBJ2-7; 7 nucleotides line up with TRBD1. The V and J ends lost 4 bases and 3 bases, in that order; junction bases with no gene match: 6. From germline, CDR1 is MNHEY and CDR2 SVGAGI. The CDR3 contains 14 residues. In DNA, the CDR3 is TGTGCCAGCAGTTTGGACAGGTCCGACTACGAGCAGTACTTC. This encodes CASSLDRSDYEQYF.

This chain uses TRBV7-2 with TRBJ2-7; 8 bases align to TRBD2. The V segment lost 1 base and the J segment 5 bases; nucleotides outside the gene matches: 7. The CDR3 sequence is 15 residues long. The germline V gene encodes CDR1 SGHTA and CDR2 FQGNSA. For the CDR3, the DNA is TGTGCCAGCAGCTTAGGGTCATATAGCGGGAACGAGCAGTACTTC. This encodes CASSLGSYSGNEQYF. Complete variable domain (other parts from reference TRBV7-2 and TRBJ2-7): GAGVSQSPSNKVTEKGKDVELRCDPISGHTALYWYRQSLGQGLEFLIYFQGNSAPDKSGLPSDRFSAERTGGSVSTLTIQRTQQEDSAVYLCASSLGSYSGNEQYFGPGTRLTVT.

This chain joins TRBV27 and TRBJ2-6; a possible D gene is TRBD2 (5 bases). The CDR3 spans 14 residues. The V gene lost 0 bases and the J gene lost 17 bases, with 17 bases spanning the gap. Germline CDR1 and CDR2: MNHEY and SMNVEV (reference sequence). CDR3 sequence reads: CASSLSNGVGLLTF. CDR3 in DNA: TGTGCCAGCAGTTTATCGAATGGCGTCGGACTCTTGACTTTC.

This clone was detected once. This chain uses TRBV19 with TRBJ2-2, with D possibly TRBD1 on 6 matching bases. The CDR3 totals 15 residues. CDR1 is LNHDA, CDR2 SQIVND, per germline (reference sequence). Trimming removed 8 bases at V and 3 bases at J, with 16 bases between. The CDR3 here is CASLRGNWDTGELFF. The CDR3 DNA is TGTGCCAGTCTAAGGGGGAATTGGGACACCGGGGAGCTGTTTTTT.

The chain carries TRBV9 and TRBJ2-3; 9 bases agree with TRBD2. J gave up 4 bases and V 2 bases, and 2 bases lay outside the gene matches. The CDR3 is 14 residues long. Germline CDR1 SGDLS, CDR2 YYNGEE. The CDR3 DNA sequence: TGTGCCAGCAGCGTGGGACTAGCCCCAGATACGCAGTATTTT. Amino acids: CASSVGLAPDTQYF. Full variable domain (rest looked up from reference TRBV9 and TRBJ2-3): DSGVTQTPKHLITATGQRVTLRCSPRSGDLSVYWYQQSLDQGLQFLIQYYNGEERAKGNILERFSAQQFPDLHSELNLSSLELGDSALYFCASSVGLAPDTQYFGPGTRLTVL.

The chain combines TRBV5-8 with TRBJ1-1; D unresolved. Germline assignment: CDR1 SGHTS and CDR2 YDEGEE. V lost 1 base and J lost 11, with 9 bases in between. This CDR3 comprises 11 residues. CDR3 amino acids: CASSLWVEAFF. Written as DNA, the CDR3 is TGTGCCAGCAGCTTGTGGGTGGAGGCTTTCTTT.

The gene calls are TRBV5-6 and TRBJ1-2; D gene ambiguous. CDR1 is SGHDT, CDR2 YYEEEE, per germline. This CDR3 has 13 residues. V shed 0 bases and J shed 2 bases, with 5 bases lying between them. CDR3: CASSLGGNYGYTF. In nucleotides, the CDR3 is TGTGCCAGCAGCTTGGGAGGAAACTATGGCTACACCTTC.

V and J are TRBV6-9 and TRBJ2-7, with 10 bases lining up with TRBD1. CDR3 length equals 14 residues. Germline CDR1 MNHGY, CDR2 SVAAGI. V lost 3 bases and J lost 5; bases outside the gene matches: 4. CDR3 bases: TGTGCCAGCAGTTACGGGGACAGGGGCCACGAGCAGTACTTC. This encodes CASSYGDRGHEQYF.

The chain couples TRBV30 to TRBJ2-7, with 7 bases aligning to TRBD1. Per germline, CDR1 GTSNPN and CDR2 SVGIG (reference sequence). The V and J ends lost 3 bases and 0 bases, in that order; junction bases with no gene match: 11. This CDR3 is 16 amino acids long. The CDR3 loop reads CAWRAWGQSTSYEQYF. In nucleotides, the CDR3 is TGTGCCTGGAGGGCTTGGGGACAGTCAACCTCCTACGAGCAGTACTTC.